The T cell receptor beta chain under discussion was sequenced for a study of blood T cell repertoires in COVID-19. Study details: Acute-phase and convalescent COVID-19 samples originated in the United States, Italy and Spain. T cells, B-cell-depleted T cells, or PBMCs provided the cDNA or gDNA that served as material.

In the study's own analysis: Quantification of nucleated cells was approximated via reference gene primer amplification. The method was immunoSEQ multiplex PCR; TCRdb's version includes in-frame clones alone and lacks a portion of them. V, J and clone size are taken as reported in that table, and D and trimming were inferred from the DNA itself. The sample has 250,000 to 400,000 clones, approximately 89% seen once. From germline, CDR1 is SGHNT and CDR2 YYREEE (reference sequence). Trimming pared 5 bases from V and 3 bases from J, leaving 14 bases between. The CDR3 has 14 amino acids. The Seattle patients, enrolled during active infection, were followed longitudinally.

The V call is TRBV5-4, the J call TRBJ1-1; weak D call: TRBD1 (6 bases). Specimen: peripheral blood. This receptor was identified in a woman aged 25 to 39 with COVID-19, enrolled during active disease. The CDR3 sequence is CASSSTGKDTEAFF. In DNA, the CDR3 is TGTGCCAGCAGTTCAACAGGGAAGGACACTGAAGCTTTCTTT.